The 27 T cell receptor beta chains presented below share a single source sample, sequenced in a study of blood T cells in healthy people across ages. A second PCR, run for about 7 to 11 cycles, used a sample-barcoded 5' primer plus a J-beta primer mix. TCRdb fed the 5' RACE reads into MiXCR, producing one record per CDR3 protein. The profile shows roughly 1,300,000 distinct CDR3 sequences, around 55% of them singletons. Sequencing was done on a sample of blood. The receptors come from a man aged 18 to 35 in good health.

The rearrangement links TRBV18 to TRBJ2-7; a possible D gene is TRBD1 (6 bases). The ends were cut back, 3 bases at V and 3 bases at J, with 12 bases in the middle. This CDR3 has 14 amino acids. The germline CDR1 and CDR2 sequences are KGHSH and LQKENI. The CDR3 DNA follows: TGTGCCAGCTCACCGGTCAGGGGAGACTACGAGCAGTACTTC. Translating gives CASSPVRGDYEQYF. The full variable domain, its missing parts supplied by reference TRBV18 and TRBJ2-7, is NAGVMQNPRHLVRRRGQEARLRCSPMKGHSHVYWYRQLPEEGLKFMVYLQKENIIDESGMPKERFSAEFPKEGPSILRIQQVVRGDSAAYFCASSPVRGDYEQYFGPGTRLTVT.

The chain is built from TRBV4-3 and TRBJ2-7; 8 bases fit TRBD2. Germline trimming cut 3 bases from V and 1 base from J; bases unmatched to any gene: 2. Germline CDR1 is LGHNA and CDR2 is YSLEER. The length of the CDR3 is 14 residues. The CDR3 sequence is CASSHGTSSYEQYF. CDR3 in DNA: TGCGCCAGCAGCCACGGGACTAGTTCCTACGAGCAGTACTTC.

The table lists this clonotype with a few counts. DNA of the CDR3: TGCAGCGTTGATCTAGGCGGGAGGCTCAGCACAGATACGCAGTATTTT. This translates into CSVDLGGRLSTDTQYF. V gene TRBV29-1 combines with J gene TRBJ2-3, with 8 bases that match TRBD2. The CDR3 totals 16 residues. Germline V gives CDR1 SQVTM, CDR2 ANQGSEA. The V gene end was trimmed by 3 bases and the J gene end by 0 bases; junction bases not matched to a gene: 8.

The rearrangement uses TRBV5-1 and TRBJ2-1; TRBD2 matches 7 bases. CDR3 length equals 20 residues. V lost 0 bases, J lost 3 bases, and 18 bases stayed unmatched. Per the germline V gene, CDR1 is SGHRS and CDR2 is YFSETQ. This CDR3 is CASSLVSAGGGSLFYNEQFF. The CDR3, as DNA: TGCGCCAGCAGCTTGGTGTCTGCGGGTGGCGGGAGCTTATTCTACAATGAGCAGTTCTTC. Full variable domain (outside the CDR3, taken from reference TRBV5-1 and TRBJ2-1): KAGVTQTPRYLIKTRGQQVTLSCSPISGHRSVSWYQQTPGQGLQFLFEYFSETQRNKGNFPGRFSGRQFSNSRSEMNVSTLELGDSALYLCASSLVSAGGGSLFYNEQFFGPGTRLTVL.

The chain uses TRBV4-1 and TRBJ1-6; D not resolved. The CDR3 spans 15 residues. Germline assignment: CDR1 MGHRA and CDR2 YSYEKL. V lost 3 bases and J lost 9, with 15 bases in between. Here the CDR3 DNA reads TGCGCCAGCAGCCAGGCGGGGTTAATCTCTTCACCCCTCCACTTT. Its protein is CASSQAGLISSPLHF.

The CDR3 DNA reads TGTGCCAGCAGTTCTCTCCTAGCGAAGTCGAACAATGAGCAGTTCTTC. It is translated as CASSSLLAKSNNEQFF. The chain employs TRBV12-3 or TRBV12-4 and TRBJ2-1, with a tentative D call TRBD2 (6 bases). V gave up 4 bases and J gave up 5 bases, with 18 bases separating them. This CDR3 region has 16 residues.

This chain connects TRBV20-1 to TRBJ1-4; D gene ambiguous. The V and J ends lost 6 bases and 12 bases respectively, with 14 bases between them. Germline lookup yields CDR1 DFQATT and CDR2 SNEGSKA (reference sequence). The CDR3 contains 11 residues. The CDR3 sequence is CSAQVAAELFF. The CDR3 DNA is TGCAGTGCCCAAGTGGCCGCTGAACTGTTTTTT.

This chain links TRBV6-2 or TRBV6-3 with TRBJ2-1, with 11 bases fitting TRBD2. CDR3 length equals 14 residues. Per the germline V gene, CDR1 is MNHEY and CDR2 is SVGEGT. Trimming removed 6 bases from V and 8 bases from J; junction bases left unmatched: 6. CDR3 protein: CASRLSGGAYEQFF. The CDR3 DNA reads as TGTGCCAGCAGACTTAGCGGGGGGGCCTATGAGCAGTTCTTC.

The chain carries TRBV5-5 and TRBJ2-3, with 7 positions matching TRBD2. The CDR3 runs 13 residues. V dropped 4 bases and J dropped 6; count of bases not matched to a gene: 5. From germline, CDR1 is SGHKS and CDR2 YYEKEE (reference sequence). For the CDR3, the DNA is TGTGCCAGCAGCGAGGGACTATTGGATACGCAGTATTTT. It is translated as CASSEGLLDTQYF.

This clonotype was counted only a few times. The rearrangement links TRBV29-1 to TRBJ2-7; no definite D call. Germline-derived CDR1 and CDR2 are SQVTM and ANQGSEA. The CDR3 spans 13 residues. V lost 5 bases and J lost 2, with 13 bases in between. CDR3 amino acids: CSVLSPVTYEQYF. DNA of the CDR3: TGCAGCGTTCTGTCTCCAGTCACCTACGAGCAGTACTTC.

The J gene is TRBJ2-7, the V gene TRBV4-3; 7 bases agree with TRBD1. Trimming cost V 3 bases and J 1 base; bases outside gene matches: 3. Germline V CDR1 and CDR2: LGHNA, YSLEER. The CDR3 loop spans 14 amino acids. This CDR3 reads CASSHGQESYEQYF. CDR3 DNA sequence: TGCGCCAGCAGCCATGGACAGGAGTCCTACGAGCAGTACTTC.

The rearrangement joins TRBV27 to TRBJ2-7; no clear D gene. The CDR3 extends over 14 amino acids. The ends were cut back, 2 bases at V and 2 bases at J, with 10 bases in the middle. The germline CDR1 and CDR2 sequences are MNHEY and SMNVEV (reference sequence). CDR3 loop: CASSLDAIPYEQYF. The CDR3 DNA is TGTGCCAGCAGTTTAGACGCTATTCCCTACGAGCAGTACTTC.

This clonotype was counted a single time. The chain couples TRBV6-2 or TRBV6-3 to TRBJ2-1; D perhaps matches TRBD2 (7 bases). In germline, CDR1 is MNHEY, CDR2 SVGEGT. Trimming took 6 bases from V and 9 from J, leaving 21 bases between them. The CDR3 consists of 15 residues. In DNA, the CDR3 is TGTGCCAGCAGAGACCTCGGGGGGCCGGACACTGAGCAGTTCTTC. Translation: CASRDLGGPDTEQFF.

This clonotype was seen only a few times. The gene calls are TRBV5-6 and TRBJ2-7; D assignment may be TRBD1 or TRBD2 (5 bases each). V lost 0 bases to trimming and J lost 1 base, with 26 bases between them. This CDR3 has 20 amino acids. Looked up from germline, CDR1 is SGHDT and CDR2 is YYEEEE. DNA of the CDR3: TGTGCCAGCAGCTTGGTGAGGGGCGGTTCGCTTTTTAATCTGTCCTACGAGCAGTACTTC. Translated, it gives CASSLVRGGSLFNLSYEQYF.

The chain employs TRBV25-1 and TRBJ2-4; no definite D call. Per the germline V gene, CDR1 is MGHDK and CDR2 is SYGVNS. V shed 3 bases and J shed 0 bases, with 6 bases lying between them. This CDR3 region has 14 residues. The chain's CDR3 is CASSDDLAKNIQYF. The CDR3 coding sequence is TGTGCCAGCAGTGACGATCTAGCCAAAAACATTCAGTACTTC. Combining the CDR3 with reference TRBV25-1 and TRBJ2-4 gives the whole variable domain EADIYQTPRYLVIGTGKKITLECSQTMGHDKMYWYQQDPGMELHLIHYSYGVNSTEKGDLSSESTVSRIRTEHFPLTLESARPSHTSQYLCASSDDLAKNIQYFGAGTRLSVL.

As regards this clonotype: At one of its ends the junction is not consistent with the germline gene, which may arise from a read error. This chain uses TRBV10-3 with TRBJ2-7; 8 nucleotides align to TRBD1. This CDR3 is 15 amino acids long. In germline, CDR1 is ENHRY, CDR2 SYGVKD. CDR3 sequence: CAISEQGVRSYVQYF. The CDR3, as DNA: TGTGCCATCAGTGAACAGGGGGTAAGGTCCTACGTGCAGTACTTC.

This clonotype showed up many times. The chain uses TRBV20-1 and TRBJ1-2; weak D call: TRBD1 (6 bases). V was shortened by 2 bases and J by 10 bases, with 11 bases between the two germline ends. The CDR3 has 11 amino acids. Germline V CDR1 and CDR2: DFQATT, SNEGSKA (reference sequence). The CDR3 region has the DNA TGCAGTGCTAGATTCGAGGGGGACTACACCTTC. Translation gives CSARFEGDYTF.

The CDR3 region is CASSPRDQRDTQYF. The CDR3 DNA follows: TGCGCCAGCAGCCCCCGAGACCAGCGGGATACGCAGTATTTT. The chain joins TRBV5-1 to TRBJ2-3, with D possibly matching TRBD2 (5 bases). Germline V CDR1 and CDR2: SGHRS, YFSETQ. With 4 bases removed from V and 6 bases from J, the gap between germline ends came to 15 bases. This CDR3 is built from 14 residues. The variable domain in full, with the rest retrieved from reference TRBV5-1 and TRBJ2-3, is KAGVTQTPRYLIKTRGQQVTLSCSPISGHRSVSWYQQTPGQGLQFLFEYFSETQRNKGNFPGRFSGRQFSNSRSEMNVSTLELGDSALYLCASSPRDQRDTQYFGPGTRLTVL.

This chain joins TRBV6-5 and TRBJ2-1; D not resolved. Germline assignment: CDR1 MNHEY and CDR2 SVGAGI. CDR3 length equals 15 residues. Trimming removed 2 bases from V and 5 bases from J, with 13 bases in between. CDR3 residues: CASSYQTRINNEQFF. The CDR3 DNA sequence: TGTGCCAGCAGTTACCAAACCAGGATAAACAATGAGCAGTTCTTC.

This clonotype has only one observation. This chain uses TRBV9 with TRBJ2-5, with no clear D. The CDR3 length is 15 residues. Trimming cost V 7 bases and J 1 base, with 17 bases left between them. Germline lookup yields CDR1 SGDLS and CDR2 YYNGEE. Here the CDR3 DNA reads TGTGCCAGCGGCCTTGGGATTACGCTCCAAGAGACCCAGTACTTC. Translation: CASGLGITLQETQYF. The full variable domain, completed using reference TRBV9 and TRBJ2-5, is DSGVTQTPKHLITATGQRVTLRCSPRSGDLSVYWYQQSLDQGLQFLIQYYNGEERAKGNILERFSAQQFPDLHSELNLSSLELGDSALYFCASGLGITLQETQYFGPGTRLLVL.

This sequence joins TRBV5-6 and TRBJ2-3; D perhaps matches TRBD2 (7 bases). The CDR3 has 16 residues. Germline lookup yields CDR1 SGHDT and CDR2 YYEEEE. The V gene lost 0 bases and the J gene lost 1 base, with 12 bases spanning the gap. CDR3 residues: CASSLGGGQGTDTQYF. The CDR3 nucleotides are TGTGCCAGCAGCTTGGGGGGGGGCCAGGGCACAGATACGCAGTATTTT.

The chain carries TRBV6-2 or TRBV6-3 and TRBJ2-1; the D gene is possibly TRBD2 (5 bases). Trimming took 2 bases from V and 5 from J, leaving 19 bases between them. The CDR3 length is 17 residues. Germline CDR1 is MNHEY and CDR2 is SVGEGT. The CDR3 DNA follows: TGTGCCAGCAGTTACCCTGTCGGGGTGGCTACCGACAATGAGCAGTTCTTC. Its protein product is CASSYPVGVATDNEQFF.

The CDR3 spells CASSLDGWADYGYTF. The CDR3 DNA sequence: TGCGCCAGCAGCTTGGATGGATGGGCTGACTATGGCTACACCTTC. The rearrangement uses TRBV5-1 and TRBJ1-2, with D uncertain. The CDR3 has 15 residues. Trimming cost V 0 bases and J 3 bases, with 12 bases left between them. CDR1 is SGHRS and CDR2 is YFSETQ in the germline V gene.

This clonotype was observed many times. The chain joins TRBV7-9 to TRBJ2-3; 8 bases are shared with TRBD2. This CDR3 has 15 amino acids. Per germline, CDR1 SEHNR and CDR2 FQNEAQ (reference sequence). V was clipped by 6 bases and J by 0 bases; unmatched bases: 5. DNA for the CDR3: TGTGCCAGCAGTTTTAGCGGGACTAGCACAGATACGCAGTATTTT. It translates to CASSFSGTSTDTQYF.

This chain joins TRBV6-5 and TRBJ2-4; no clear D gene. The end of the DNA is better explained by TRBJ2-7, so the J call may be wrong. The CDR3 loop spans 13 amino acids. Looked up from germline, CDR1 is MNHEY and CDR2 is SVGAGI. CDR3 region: CASSRGRDYEQYF. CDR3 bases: TGTGCCAGCAGCCGCGGTAGGGACTACGAGCAGTACTTC.

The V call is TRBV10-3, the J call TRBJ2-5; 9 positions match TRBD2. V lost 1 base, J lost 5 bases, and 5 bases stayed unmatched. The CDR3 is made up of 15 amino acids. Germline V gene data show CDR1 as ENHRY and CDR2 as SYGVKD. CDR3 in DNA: TGTGCCATCAGTGAGTTAGCGGGAGTGGAGGAGACCCAGTACTTC. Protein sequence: CAISELAGVEETQYF.

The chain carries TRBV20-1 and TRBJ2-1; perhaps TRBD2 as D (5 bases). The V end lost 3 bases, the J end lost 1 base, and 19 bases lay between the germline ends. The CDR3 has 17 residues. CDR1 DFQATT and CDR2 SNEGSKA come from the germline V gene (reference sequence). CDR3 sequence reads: CSASPVYLGNSYNEQFF. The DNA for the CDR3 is TGCAGTGCTAGCCCGGTTTATCTCGGGAATTCCTACAATGAGCAGTTCTTC.